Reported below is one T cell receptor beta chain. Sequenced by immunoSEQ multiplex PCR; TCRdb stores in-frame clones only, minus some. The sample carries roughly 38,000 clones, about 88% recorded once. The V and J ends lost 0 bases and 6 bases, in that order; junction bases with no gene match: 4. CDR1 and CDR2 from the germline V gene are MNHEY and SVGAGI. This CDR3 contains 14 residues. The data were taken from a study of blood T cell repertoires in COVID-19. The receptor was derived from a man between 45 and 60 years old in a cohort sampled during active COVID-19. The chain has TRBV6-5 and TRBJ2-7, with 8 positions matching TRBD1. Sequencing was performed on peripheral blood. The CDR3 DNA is TGTGCCAGCAGTTACTCGGCAGGGGGCAGCGAGCAGTACTTC. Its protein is CASSYSAGGSEQYF.